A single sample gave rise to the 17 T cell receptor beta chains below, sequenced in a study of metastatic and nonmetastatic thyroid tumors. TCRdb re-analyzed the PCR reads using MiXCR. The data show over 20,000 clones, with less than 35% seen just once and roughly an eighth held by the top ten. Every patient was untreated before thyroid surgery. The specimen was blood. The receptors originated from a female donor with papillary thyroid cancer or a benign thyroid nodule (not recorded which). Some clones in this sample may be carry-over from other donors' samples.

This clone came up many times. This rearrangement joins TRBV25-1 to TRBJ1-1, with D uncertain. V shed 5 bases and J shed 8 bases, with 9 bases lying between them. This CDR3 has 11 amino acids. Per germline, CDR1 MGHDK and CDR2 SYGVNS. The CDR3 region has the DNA TGTGCCAGCAGTAAGTTAGCCGAAGCTTTCTTT. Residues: CASSKLAEAFF. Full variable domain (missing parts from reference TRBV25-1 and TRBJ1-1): EADIYQTPRYLVIGTGKKITLECSQTMGHDKMYWYQQDPGMELHLIHYSYGVNSTEKGDLSSESTVSRIRTEHFPLTLESARPSHTSQYLCASSKLAEAFFGQGTRLTVV.

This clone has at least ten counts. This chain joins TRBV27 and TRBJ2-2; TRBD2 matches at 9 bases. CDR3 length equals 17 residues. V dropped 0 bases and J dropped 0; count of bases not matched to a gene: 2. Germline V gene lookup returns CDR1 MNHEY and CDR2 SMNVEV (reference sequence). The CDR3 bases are TGTGCCAGCAGTTTATCGTCTAGCGGGACGAACACCGGGGAGCTGTTTTTT. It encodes CASSLSSSGTNTGELFF.

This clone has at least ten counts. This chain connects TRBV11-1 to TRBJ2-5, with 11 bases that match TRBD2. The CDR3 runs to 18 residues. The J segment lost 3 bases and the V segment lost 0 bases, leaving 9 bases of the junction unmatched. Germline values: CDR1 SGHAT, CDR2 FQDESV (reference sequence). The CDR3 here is CASSLARVLAGVKETQYF. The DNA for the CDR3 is TGTGCCAGCAGCTTAGCGCGGGTACTAGCGGGAGTCAAAGAGACCCAGTACTTC.

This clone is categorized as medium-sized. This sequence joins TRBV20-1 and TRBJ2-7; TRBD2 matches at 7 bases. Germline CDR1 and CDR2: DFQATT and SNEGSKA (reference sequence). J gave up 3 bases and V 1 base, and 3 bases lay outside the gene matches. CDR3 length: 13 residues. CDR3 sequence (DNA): TGCAGTGCTAGAGGACTAGCCGACTACGAGCAGTACTTC. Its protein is CSARGLADYEQYF.

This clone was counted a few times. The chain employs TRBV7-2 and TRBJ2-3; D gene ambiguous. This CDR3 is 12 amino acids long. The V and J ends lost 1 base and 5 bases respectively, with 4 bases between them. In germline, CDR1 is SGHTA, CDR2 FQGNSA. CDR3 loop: CASSLGVDTQYF. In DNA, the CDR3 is TGTGCCAGCAGCTTAGGAGTAGATACGCAGTATTTT.

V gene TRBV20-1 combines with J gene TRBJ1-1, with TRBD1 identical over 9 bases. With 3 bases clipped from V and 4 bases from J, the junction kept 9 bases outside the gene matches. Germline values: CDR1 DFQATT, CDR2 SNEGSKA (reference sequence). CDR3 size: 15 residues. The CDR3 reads CSARITGTGRTEAFF. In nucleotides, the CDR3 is TGCAGTGCTAGGATTACCGGGACAGGGCGCACTGAAGCTTTCTTT.

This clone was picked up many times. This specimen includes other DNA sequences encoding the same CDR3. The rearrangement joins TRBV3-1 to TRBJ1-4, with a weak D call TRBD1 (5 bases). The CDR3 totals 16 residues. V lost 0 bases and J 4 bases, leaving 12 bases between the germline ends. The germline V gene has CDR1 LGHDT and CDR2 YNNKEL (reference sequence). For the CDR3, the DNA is TGTGCCAGCAGCCAAGACTTGACAGATATTAATGAAAAACTGTTTTTT. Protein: CASSQDLTDINEKLFF.

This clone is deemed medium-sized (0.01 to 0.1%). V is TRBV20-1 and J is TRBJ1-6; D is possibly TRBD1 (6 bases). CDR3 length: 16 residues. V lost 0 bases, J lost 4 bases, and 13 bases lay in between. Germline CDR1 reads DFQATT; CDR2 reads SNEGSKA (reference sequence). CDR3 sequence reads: CSARDLTGQYNSPLHF. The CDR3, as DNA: TGCAGTGCTAGAGATCTGACCGGACAGTATAATTCACCCCTCCACTTT.

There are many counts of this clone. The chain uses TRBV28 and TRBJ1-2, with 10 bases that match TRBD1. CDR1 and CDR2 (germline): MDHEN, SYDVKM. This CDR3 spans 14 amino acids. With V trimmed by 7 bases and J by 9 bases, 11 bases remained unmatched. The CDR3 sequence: CASISPGTGESYTF. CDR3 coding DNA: TGTGCCAGCATTAGCCCCGGGACAGGGGAGAGCTACACCTTC.

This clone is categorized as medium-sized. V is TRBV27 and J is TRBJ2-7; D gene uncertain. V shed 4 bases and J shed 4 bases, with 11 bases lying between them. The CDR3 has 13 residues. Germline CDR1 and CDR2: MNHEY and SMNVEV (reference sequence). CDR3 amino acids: CASSSPPRYEQYF. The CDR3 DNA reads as TGTGCCAGCAGTTCCCCACCCCGATACGAGCAGTACTTC.

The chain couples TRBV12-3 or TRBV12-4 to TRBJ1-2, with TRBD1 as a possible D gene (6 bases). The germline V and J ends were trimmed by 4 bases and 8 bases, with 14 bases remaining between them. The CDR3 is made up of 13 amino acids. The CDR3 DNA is TGTGCCAGCAGTTCAGGGGTTCTGCGCGGCTACACCTTC. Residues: CASSSGVLRGYTF.

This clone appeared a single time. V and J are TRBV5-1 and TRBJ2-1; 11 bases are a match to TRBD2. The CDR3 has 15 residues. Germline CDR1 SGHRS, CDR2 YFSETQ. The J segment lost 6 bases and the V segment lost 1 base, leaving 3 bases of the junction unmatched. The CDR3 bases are TGCGCCAGCAGCTTGCGACTAGCGGGGCCCAATGAGCAGTTCTTC. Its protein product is CASSLRLAGPNEQFF.

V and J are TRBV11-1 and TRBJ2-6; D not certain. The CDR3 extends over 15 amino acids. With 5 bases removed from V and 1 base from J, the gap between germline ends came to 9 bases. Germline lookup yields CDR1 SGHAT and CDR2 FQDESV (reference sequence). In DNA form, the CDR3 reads TGTGCCAGCAGCCCGCTCGAATCTGGGGCCAACGTCCTGACTTTC. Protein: CASSPLESGANVLTF.

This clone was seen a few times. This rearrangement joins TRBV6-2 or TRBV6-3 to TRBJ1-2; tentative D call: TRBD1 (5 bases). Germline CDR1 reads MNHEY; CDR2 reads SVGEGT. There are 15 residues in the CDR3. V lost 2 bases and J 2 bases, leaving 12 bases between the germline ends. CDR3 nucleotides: TGTGCCAGCAGTTACACAACCGGGACCAACTATGGCTACACCTTC. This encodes CASSYTTGTNYGYTF.

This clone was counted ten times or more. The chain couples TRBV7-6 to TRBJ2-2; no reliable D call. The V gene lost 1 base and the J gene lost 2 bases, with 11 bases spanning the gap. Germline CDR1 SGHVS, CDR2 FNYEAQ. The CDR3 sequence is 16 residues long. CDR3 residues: CASSLGWRKNTGELFF. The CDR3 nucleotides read TGTGCCAGCAGCTTAGGTTGGAGAAAAAACACCGGGGAGCTGTTTTTT.

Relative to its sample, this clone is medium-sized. The CDR3 DNA reads as TGTGCCAGTTCGAGGGACCCCCTGGGGGAGCAGTACTTC. This sequence encodes CASSRDPLGEQYF. This chain uses TRBV19 with TRBJ2-7; either TRBD1 or TRBD2 may supply D (5 bases each). This CDR3 spans 13 amino acids. Per germline, CDR1 LNHDA and CDR2 SQIVND (reference sequence). With 8 bases removed from V and 7 bases from J, the gap between germline ends came to 18 bases.

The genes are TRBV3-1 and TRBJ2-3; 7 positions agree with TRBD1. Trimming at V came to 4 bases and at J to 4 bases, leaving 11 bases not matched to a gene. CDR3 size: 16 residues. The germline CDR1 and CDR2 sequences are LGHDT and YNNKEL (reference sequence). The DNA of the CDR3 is TGTGCCAGCAGCCTACAACCAGGGGGTAGATCAGATACGCAGTATTTT. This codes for CASSLQPGGRSDTQYF.